A selection of T cell receptor beta chains follows, all from one sample in a study of CD8+ T cells in alopecia areata. Some clones are missing from TCRdb's copy, which holds only in-frame ones; the method was immunoSEQ multiplex PCR. There are approximately 180,000 clones in the sample; around 50% occur only once, and roughly 14% lies in the top ten. This sample comprised CD4+ T cells sorted from blood, obtained at week 0. The source is a human donor with alopecia areata. Both conserved end residues are part of each CDR3. The order of the fields is J gene, D gene, V gene, clone size, CDR3 protein, CDR3 DNA. A D gene is named only where the DNA matches it firmly. Clone size is not always given. Where it is, it says once, few, many or a class for expanded clones.

j_call: TRBJ1-2; d_call: TRBD1; v_call: TRBV29-1; clone_size: NA; cdr3_aa: CSVDATGGWGGYTF; cdr3_nt: TGCAGCGTGGATGCGACAGGGGGATGGGGCGGCTACACCTTC
j_call: TRBJ1-1; d_call: NA; v_call: TRBV2; clone_size: many; cdr3_aa: CASTGRERNTEAFF; cdr3_nt: TGTGCCAGCACTGGACGGGAAAGGAACACTGAAGCTTTCTTT
j_call: TRBJ2-5; d_call: NA; v_call: TRBV19; clone_size: NA; cdr3_aa: CASRSAETQYF; cdr3_nt: TGTGCCAGCAGGTCCGCAGAGACCCAGTACTTC
j_call: TRBJ2-1; d_call: NA; v_call: TRBV29-1; clone_size: NA; cdr3_aa: CSVQPLGETNNEQFF; cdr3_nt: TGCAGCGTCCAACCGTTGGGGGAGACAAACAATGAGCAGTTCTTC
j_call: TRBJ2-5; d_call: NA; v_call: TRBV5-1; clone_size: NA; cdr3_aa: CASSFGTQETQYF; cdr3_nt: TGCGCCAGCAGCTTCGGGACTCAGGAGACCCAGTACTTC
j_call: TRBJ2-7; d_call: NA; v_call: TRBV25-1; clone_size: once; cdr3_aa: CASSEMASSYEQYF; cdr3_nt: TGTGCCAGCAGTGAAATGGCCAGCTCCTACGAGCAGTACTTC
j_call: TRBJ2-5; d_call: TRBD2; v_call: TRBV5-8; clone_size: NA; cdr3_aa: CASSLLAGEVTQYF; cdr3_nt: TGTGCCAGCAGCTTGCTAGCGGGGGAGGTGACCCAGTACTTC
j_call: TRBJ2-5; d_call: NA; v_call: TRBV2; clone_size: NA; cdr3_aa: CASSEGPAGETQYF; cdr3_nt: TGTGCCAGCAGTGAAGGTCCCGCTGGGGAGACCCAGTACTTC
j_call: TRBJ1-1; d_call: TRBD1; v_call: TRBV29-1; clone_size: NA; cdr3_aa: CSAGAGTAMNTEAFF; cdr3_nt: TGCAGCGCAGGAGCGGGGACAGCAATGAACACTGAAGCTTTCTTT
j_call: TRBJ2-1; d_call: NA; v_call: TRBV9; clone_size: once; cdr3_aa: CASSVGTDPSQFF; cdr3_nt: TGTGCCAGCAGCGTAGGGACAGACCCAAGCCAGTTCTTC
j_call: TRBJ1-2; d_call: TRBD1; v_call: TRBV27; clone_size: NA; cdr3_aa: CASSLGTDYGYTF; cdr3_nt: TGTGCCAGCAGCCTTGGGACAGACTATGGCTACACCTTC
j_call: TRBJ2-7; d_call: NA; v_call: TRBV29-1; clone_size: few; cdr3_aa: CSVEGILRNEQYF; cdr3_nt: TGCAGCGTTGAAGGAATCCTGAGGAACGAGCAGTACTTC
j_call: TRBJ2-3; d_call: NA; v_call: TRBV2; clone_size: few; cdr3_aa: CASNFESSTDTQYF; cdr3_nt: TGTGCCAGCAATTTTGAAAGTAGCACAGATACGCAGTATTTT
j_call: TRBJ2-7; d_call: NA; v_call: TRBV2; clone_size: NA; cdr3_aa: CASSAEQGKAYEQYF; cdr3_nt: TGTGCCAGCAGTGCAGAACAGGGAAAAGCCTACGAGCAGTACTTC
j_call: TRBJ2-2; d_call: TRBD2; v_call: TRBV5-8; clone_size: few; cdr3_aa: CASRRGGRSYTGELFF; cdr3_nt: TGTGCCAGCAGACGGGGGGGCCGGTCTTACACCGGGGAGCTGTTTTTT
j_call: TRBJ2-5; d_call: TRBD1; v_call: TRBV4-1; clone_size: NA; cdr3_aa: CASSHTGQGEETQYF; cdr3_nt: TGCGCCAGCAGCCATACGGGACAGGGGGAGGAGACCCAGTACTTC
j_call: TRBJ2-5; d_call: NA; v_call: TRBV10-3; clone_size: once; cdr3_aa: CAIRDRTQETQYF; cdr3_nt: TGTGCCATCCGAGACAGAACCCAAGAGACCCAGTACTTC
j_call: TRBJ1-2; d_call: NA; v_call: TRBV7-2; clone_size: many; cdr3_aa: CASSPQRYGYTF; cdr3_nt: TGTGCCAGCAGCCCTCAGCGCTATGGCTACACCTTC
j_call: TRBJ1-1; d_call: TRBD1; v_call: TRBV4-1; clone_size: once; cdr3_aa: CASSQIRDRPSKAFF; cdr3_nt: TGCGCCAGCAGCCAGATCCGGGACAGGCCCTCAAAAGCTTTCTTT
j_call: TRBJ1-4; d_call: NA; v_call: TRBV30; clone_size: NA; cdr3_aa: CACNFLGREKLFF; cdr3_nt: TGTGCCTGCAATTTCCTGGGTCGAGAAAAACTGTTTTTT
j_call: TRBJ2-2; d_call: TRBD2; v_call: TRBV5-1; clone_size: NA; cdr3_aa: CASSFLAGLNTGELFF; cdr3_nt: TGCGCCAGCAGCTTTTTAGCGGGCCTCAACACCGGGGAGCTGTTTTTT
j_call: TRBJ2-5; d_call: NA; v_call: TRBV2; clone_size: few; cdr3_aa: CASGHPFEETQYF; cdr3_nt: TGTGCCAGCGGTCATCCGTTTGAAGAGACCCAGTACTTC
j_call: TRBJ1-1; d_call: TRBD1; v_call: TRBV20-1; clone_size: NA; cdr3_aa: CSAGTDFF; cdr3_nt: TGCAGTGCGGGGACAGATTTCTTT
j_call: TRBJ2-7; d_call: TRBD1; v_call: TRBV11-3; clone_size: NA; cdr3_aa: CASSSGTGGYEQYF; cdr3_nt: TGTGCCAGCAGCTCCGGGACAGGGGGCTACGAGCAGTACTTC
j_call: TRBJ1-2; d_call: TRBD1; v_call: TRBV30; clone_size: once; cdr3_aa: CAWSGPGQGYGYTF; cdr3_nt: TGTGCCTGGAGCGGACCGGGACAGGGTTACGGCTACACCTTC
j_call: TRBJ1-6; d_call: TRBD1; v_call: TRBV7-2; clone_size: NA; cdr3_aa: CASSSWDRASPLHF; cdr3_nt: TGTGCCAGCAGCTCCTGGGACAGGGCTTCACCCCTCCACTTT
j_call: TRBJ1-1; d_call: NA; v_call: TRBV7-9; clone_size: few; cdr3_aa: CASSVGNTEAFF; cdr3_nt: TGTGCCAGCAGCGTAGGGAACACTGAAGCTTTCTTT
j_call: TRBJ2-1; d_call: TRBD1; v_call: TRBV29-1; clone_size: once; cdr3_aa: CSVAPFGTETYNEQFF; cdr3_nt: TGCAGCGTTGCCCCGTTCGGGACAGAGACCTACAATGAGCAGTTCTTC
j_call: TRBJ2-6; d_call: NA; v_call: TRBV14; clone_size: NA; cdr3_aa: CASSQDLSGANVLTF; cdr3_nt: TGTGCCAGCAGCCAAGATCTAAGCGGGGCCAACGTCCTGACTTTC
j_call: TRBJ2-7; d_call: NA; v_call: TRBV27; clone_size: NA; cdr3_aa: CASSLKYEQYF; cdr3_nt: TGTGCCAGCAGTTTAAAGTACGAGCAGTACTTC
j_call: TRBJ1-1; d_call: NA; v_call: TRBV20-1; clone_size: few; cdr3_aa: CSARGDTEAFF; cdr3_nt: TGCAGTGCTAGAGGAGACACTGAAGCTTTCTTT
j_call: TRBJ1-4; d_call: NA; v_call: TRBV6-5; clone_size: few; cdr3_aa: CASSYSSRDRNEKLFF; cdr3_nt: TGTGCCAGCAGTTACTCAAGCCGGGACCGGAATGAAAAACTGTTTTTT
j_call: TRBJ2-1; d_call: NA; v_call: TRBV25-1; clone_size: NA; cdr3_aa: CASSGRGNEQFF; cdr3_nt: TGTGCCAGCAGTGGACGGGGGAATGAGCAGTTCTTC
j_call: TRBJ2-7; d_call: NA; v_call: TRBV6-5; clone_size: NA; cdr3_aa: CASSTTGTPTYEQYF; cdr3_nt: TGTGCCAGCAGTACTACCGGGACCCCGACCTACGAGCAGTACTTC
j_call: TRBJ1-2; d_call: TRBD1; v_call: TRBV29-1; clone_size: NA; cdr3_aa: CSVGEGQGIYGYTF; cdr3_nt: TGCAGCGTTGGTGAAGGACAGGGGATCTATGGCTACACCTTC
j_call: TRBJ2-2; d_call: NA; v_call: TRBV30; clone_size: NA; cdr3_aa: CAWSPGVTGELFF; cdr3_nt: TGTGCCTGGAGCCCAGGGGTTACCGGGGAGCTGTTTTTT
j_call: TRBJ2-5; d_call: TRBD1; v_call: TRBV2; clone_size: NA; cdr3_aa: CASSEDRGRETQYF; cdr3_nt: TGTGCCAGCAGTGAAGACAGGGGCCGAGAGACCCAGTACTTC
j_call: TRBJ2-2; d_call: NA; v_call: TRBV29-1; clone_size: few; cdr3_aa: CSPKSNTGELFF; cdr3_nt: TGCAGCCCCAAGTCGAACACCGGGGAGCTGTTTTTT
j_call: TRBJ2-5; d_call: NA; v_call: TRBV7-9; clone_size: NA; cdr3_aa: CASSLVARETQYF; cdr3_nt: TGTGCCAGCAGCTTAGTGGCGAGGGAGACCCAGTACTTC
j_call: TRBJ1-2; d_call: TRBD1; v_call: TRBV6-5; clone_size: few; cdr3_aa: CASSFGTGGYGYTF; cdr3_nt: TGTGCCAGCAGTTTCGGTACAGGGGGCTATGGCTACACCTTC
j_call: TRBJ2-4; d_call: TRBD2; v_call: TRBV7-2; clone_size: NA; cdr3_aa: CASSLVGLAEIIQYF; cdr3_nt: TGTGCCAGCAGCTTAGTCGGCCTAGCGGAAATCATTCAGTACTTC
j_call: TRBJ1-6; d_call: NA; v_call: TRBV14; clone_size: few; cdr3_aa: CASSQQGSSPLHF; cdr3_nt: TGTGCCAGCAGCCAACAGGGTAGTTCACCCCTCCACTTT
j_call: TRBJ1-6; d_call: NA; v_call: TRBV5-6; clone_size: NA; cdr3_aa: CASSFRTGHENSPLHF; cdr3_nt: TGTGCCAGCAGCTTCAGGACGGGACACGAAAATTCACCCCTCCACTTT
j_call: TRBJ2-2; d_call: NA; v_call: TRBV5-4; clone_size: once; cdr3_aa: CASGMIAARDTGELFF; cdr3_nt: TGTGCCAGCGGAATGATTGCGGCCAGGGACACCGGGGAGCTGTTTTTT
j_call: TRBJ1-1; d_call: NA; v_call: TRBV30; clone_size: NA; cdr3_aa: CAWRPGLRNTEAFF; cdr3_nt: TGTGCCTGGAGGCCGGGACTCCGGAACACTGAAGCTTTCTTT
j_call: TRBJ2-1; d_call: NA; v_call: TRBV29-1; clone_size: NA; cdr3_aa: CSVSVLSYEQFF; cdr3_nt: TGCAGCGTTTCGGTTCTCAGCTATGAGCAGTTCTTC
j_call: TRBJ1-3; d_call: NA; v_call: TRBV4-1; clone_size: NA; cdr3_aa: CASSQEGSAEGNTIYF; cdr3_nt: TGCGCCAGCAGCCAAGAAGGAAGCGCCGAGGGAAACACCATATATTTT
j_call: TRBJ1-6; d_call: TRBD1; v_call: TRBV2; clone_size: NA; cdr3_aa: CASSGTGGNSPLHF; cdr3_nt: TGTGCCAGCAGTGGGACAGGGGGAAATTCACCCCTCCACTTT